This is a list of T cell receptor beta chains from one sample in a study of blood T cell repertoires in COVID-19. Sequenced by immunoSEQ multiplex PCR; TCRdb stores in-frame clones only, minus some. In the table there are under 300,000 clones, about 80% of which are singletons. Sequencing was carried out using PBMCs or T cells enriched from blood (not recorded which). The receptors shown here come from a man aged 50 to 59 who had recovered from COVID-19. Both conserved end residues are part of each CDR3. The order of the fields is J gene, V gene, D gene, CDR3 protein. A D gene is named only where the DNA matches it firmly.

J gene: TRBJ1-5
V gene: TRBV6-5
D gene: .
CDR3 protein: CASIESNPNQPQHF

J gene: TRBJ2-7
V gene: TRBV4-2
D gene: TRBD2
CDR3 protein: CASSQDVAGVSEQYF

J gene: TRBJ1-5
V gene: TRBV7-2
D gene: .
CDR3 protein: CASSPDSSNQPQHF

J gene: TRBJ1-5
V gene: TRBV19
D gene: TRBD1
CDR3 protein: CASSEQGDQPQHF

J gene: TRBJ1-5
V gene: TRBV19
D gene: .
CDR3 protein: CASSIDLQNQPQHF

J gene: TRBJ1-1
V gene: TRBV5-1
D gene: .
CDR3 protein: CASSTLDSTGLWNTEAFF

J gene: TRBJ1-4
V gene: TRBV5-1
D gene: .
CDR3 protein: CASTPGRGPRSEKLFF

J gene: TRBJ2-7
V gene: TRBV12-5
D gene: .
CDR3 protein: CASGLSNEQYF

J gene: TRBJ1-3
V gene: TRBV11-2
D gene: .
CDR3 protein: CASSLEARNTIYF

J gene: TRBJ1-6
V gene: TRBV7-9
D gene: TRBD1
CDR3 protein: CASGEGQGQTPLHF

J gene: TRBJ2-1
V gene: TRBV18
D gene: TRBD2
CDR3 protein: CASSPASGRDEQFF

J gene: TRBJ2-3
V gene: TRBV7-6
D gene: .
CDR3 protein: CASSLARTDTQYF

J gene: TRBJ2-7
V gene: TRBV5-1
D gene: .
CDR3 protein: CASSPSGYEQYF

J gene: TRBJ1-3
V gene: TRBV3-1/TRBV3-2
D gene: .
CDR3 protein: CASSLRGSRITGNTIYF

J gene: TRBJ2-7
V gene: TRBV7-2
D gene: .
CDR3 protein: CASSLGAYEQYF

J gene: TRBJ1-2
V gene: TRBV30
D gene: .
CDR3 protein: CAWSVLGGFSSGKSGYTF

J gene: TRBJ2-2
V gene: TRBV5-5
D gene: .
CDR3 protein: CASSSTPGGELFF

J gene: TRBJ2-2
V gene: TRBV5-1
D gene: TRBD1
CDR3 protein: CASSSGQDPRGELFF

J gene: TRBJ2-1
V gene: TRBV6-4
D gene: TRBD1
CDR3 protein: CASSDSRQGGLGEQFF

J gene: TRBJ1-5
V gene: TRBV19
D gene: .
CDR3 protein: CASSILVQVEQPQHF

J gene: TRBJ2-6
V gene: TRBV28
D gene: TRBD1
CDR3 protein: CASSTTGTNVLTF

J gene: TRBJ2-7
V gene: TRBV19
D gene: .
CDR3 protein: CASSPHKTYSYEQYF

J gene: TRBJ2-1
V gene: TRBV7-9
D gene: .
CDR3 protein: CASSLVTRSYNEQFF

J gene: TRBJ1-1
V gene: TRBV4-2
D gene: .
CDR3 protein: CASRVGANTEAFF

J gene: TRBJ1-1
V gene: TRBV27
D gene: .
CDR3 protein: CASSFGREAFF

J gene: TRBJ2-3
V gene: TRBV6-4
D gene: TRBD2
CDR3 protein: CASSIYAGGTDTQYF

J gene: TRBJ2-1
V gene: TRBV29-1
D gene: .
CDR3 protein: CSVEEADSYNEQFF

J gene: TRBJ2-4
V gene: TRBV5-6
D gene: TRBD1
CDR3 protein: CASSLVDRGRDIQYF

J gene: TRBJ2-3
V gene: TRBV5-1
D gene: TRBD2
CDR3 protein: CASSSKGLASTDTQYF

J gene: TRBJ2-3
V gene: TRBV28
D gene: .
CDR3 protein: CASSSVGQGTDTQYF

J gene: TRBJ2-1
V gene: TRBV3-1/TRBV3-2
D gene: TRBD2
CDR3 protein: CASSRIAGGLNEQFF

J gene: TRBJ2-7
V gene: TRBV30
D gene: TRBD1
CDR3 protein: CAWSLSGGIYEQYF

J gene: TRBJ2-1
V gene: TRBV5-5
D gene: .
CDR3 protein: CASSPLLRGNNEQFF

J gene: TRBJ2-1
V gene: TRBV7-2
D gene: TRBD2
CDR3 protein: CASSPDSSGGAYEQFF

J gene: TRBJ2-3
V gene: TRBV7-2
D gene: TRBD2
CDR3 protein: CASSFVLAGGLDTQYF

J gene: TRBJ1-1
V gene: TRBV7-3
D gene: .
CDR3 protein: CASSLGGVGAITEAFF

J gene: TRBJ2-1
V gene: TRBV28
D gene: .
CDR3 protein: CASSLQRGEQFF

J gene: TRBJ1-2
V gene: TRBV28
D gene: TRBD1
CDR3 protein: CASSSSGTANYGYTF

J gene: TRBJ1-2
V gene: TRBV27
D gene: .
CDR3 protein: CASSLGQFYGYTF

J gene: TRBJ1-6
V gene: TRBV27
D gene: .
CDR3 protein: CASSLSRWQFNSPLHF

J gene: TRBJ1-1
V gene: TRBV27
D gene: .
CDR3 protein: CASSLPGRNTEAFF

J gene: TRBJ2-1
V gene: TRBV9
D gene: .
CDR3 protein: CASSSSEPKYNEQFF

J gene: TRBJ2-2
V gene: TRBV11-1
D gene: TRBD2
CDR3 protein: CASSSWEGRELFF

J gene: TRBJ1-4
V gene: TRBV14
D gene: .
CDR3 protein: CASSSIVTNEKLFF

J gene: TRBJ2-3
V gene: TRBV30
D gene: .
CDR3 protein: CAWNTGPPTDTQYF

J gene: TRBJ2-7
V gene: TRBV7-8
D gene: TRBD1
CDR3 protein: CASSTDRGYEQYF

J gene: TRBJ1-2
V gene: TRBV12-3/TRBV12-4
D gene: TRBD1
CDR3 protein: CASRRTGEGYTF

J gene: TRBJ1-5
V gene: TRBV6-2/TRBV6-3
D gene: TRBD1
CDR3 protein: CASSSGTGGPNQPQHF

J gene: TRBJ2-5
V gene: TRBV5-4
D gene: TRBD1
CDR3 protein: CASSTRDRQETQYF

J gene: TRBJ2-1
V gene: TRBV5-1
D gene: .
CDR3 protein: CASSLETASYNEQFF